The 32 T cell receptor beta chains reported below all come from one sample, sequenced in a study of T cells in Graves' hyperthyroidism and ophthalmopathy. The CDR3 regions of TCR beta were amplified from RNA transcripts. The TCR CDR3 was amplified in a first-round RT-PCR using the HTBI primer set. TCRdb reprocessed the multiplex PCR reads with MiXCR, giving one entry per CDR3 protein. The repertoire holds around 600,000 distinct CDR3 sequences, with about 14% as singletons. Sequenced input: blood. These receptor sequences come from a woman aged 50 to 60 with Graves' ophthalmopathy.

This clonotype was seen ten or more times. This chain uses TRBV28 with TRBJ2-7, with D possibly being TRBD1 or TRBD2 (5 bases each). V lost 8 bases and J lost 3, with 11 bases in between. The germline CDR1 and CDR2 sequences are MDHEN and SYDVKM. This CDR3 region has 12 residues. The CDR3 here is CASGTGSYEQYF. Written as DNA, the CDR3 is TGTGCCAGCGGGACGGGGAGCTACGAGCAGTACTTC.

This chain uses TRBV9 with TRBJ2-7; TRBD2 aligns across 8 bases. The trim removed 0 bases at V and 3 bases at J, leaving 8 bases unmatched. CDR1 is SGDLS and CDR2 is YYNGEE in the germline V gene. CDR3 size: 16 residues. CDR3 in DNA: TGTGCCAGCAGCGTAGGGGAGCGGGAGATAGACTACGAGCAGTACTTC. Its protein product is CASSVGEREIDYEQYF.

In its sample, this clonotype was seen many times. The gene calls are TRBV20-1 and TRBJ2-3; D not resolved. Germline assignment: CDR1 DFQATT and CDR2 SNEGSKA (reference sequence). The CDR3 runs 13 residues. V shed 4 bases and J shed 7 bases, with 15 bases lying between them. This chain's CDR3 is CSATTNLGYTQYF. The CDR3 DNA is TGCAGTGCTACCACCAATCTCGGTTATACGCAGTATTTT.

Many counts were recorded for this clonotype. This chain joins TRBV3-1 and TRBJ1-1; D unresolved. CDR1 LGHDT and CDR2 YNNKEL come from the germline V gene (reference sequence). The CDR3 loop spans 14 amino acids. V was trimmed by 0 bases and J by 6 bases, leaving 11 bases between them. For the CDR3, the DNA is TGTGCCAGCAGCCAAGATATATCAACGGCTGAAGCTTTCTTT. Residues: CASSQDISTAEAFF.

V usage is TRBV30 and J usage is TRBJ1-5, with D unclear. The CDR3 has 10 amino acids. The V end was cut by 6 bases, the J end by 4 bases, with 4 bases between. Germline values: CDR1 GTSNPN, CDR2 SVGIG (reference sequence). CDR3 residues: CACGNQPQHF. The CDR3 coding sequence is TGTGCCTGCGGGAATCAGCCCCAGCATTTT.

This clonotype was seen a few times. The chain carries TRBV7-2 and TRBJ2-1; TRBD2 agrees at 7 bases. This CDR3 is built from 17 residues. Germline V gene lookup returns CDR1 SGHTA and CDR2 FQGNSA. The ends lost 7 bases at V and 5 bases at J; junction bases unmatched: 17. This chain's CDR3 is CASILSFAGVVNNEQFF. The CDR3 DNA sequence: TGTGCCAGCATACTCTCCTTCGCGGGAGTGGTAAACAATGAGCAGTTCTTC.

This clonotype was seen at least ten times. This chain connects TRBV11-3 to TRBJ2-1; D not resolved. Per the germline V gene, CDR1 is SGHNT and CDR2 is YENEEA. CDR3 length: 15 residues. V was cut by 5 bases and J by 5 bases, with 16 bases left in between. CDR3 protein: CASSLIGPPHNEQFF. CDR3 bases: TGTGCCAGCAGCCTCATTGGTCCCCCCCACAATGAGCAGTTCTTC. Supplemented by reference TRBV11-3 and TRBJ2-1, the full variable domain reads EAGVVQSPRYKIIEKKQPVAFWCNPISGHNTLYWYLQNLGQGPELLIRYENEEAVDDSQLPKDRFSAERLKGVDSTLKIQPAELGDSAVYLCASSLIGPPHNEQFFGPGTRLTVL.

This chain links TRBV19 with TRBJ1-5; 9 nucleotides align to TRBD1. This CDR3 has 13 residues. The V gene's germline CDR1 is LNHDA and CDR2 SQIVND (reference sequence). Trimming at V came to 7 bases and at J to 5 bases, leaving 3 bases not matched to a gene. The DNA of the CDR3 is TGTGCCAGTACCCGGGACAGGGATCAGCCCCAGCATTTT. Amino acid sequence: CASTRDRDQPQHF.

V usage is TRBV28 and J usage is TRBJ1-5, with 7 bases lining up with TRBD1. Looked up from germline, CDR1 is MDHEN and CDR2 is SYDVKM. This CDR3 has 15 amino acids. The V segment lost 6 bases and the J segment 5 bases; nucleotides outside the gene matches: 10. The CDR3 loop reads CASSPFTGDYQPQHF. The DNA of the CDR3 is TGTGCCAGCAGCCCCTTTACAGGGGATTATCAGCCCCAGCATTTT.

This clonotype has ten or more counts. The chain uses TRBV7-8 and TRBJ1-2, with 9 bases matching TRBD1. Germline V gene lookup returns CDR1 SGHVS and CDR2 FQNEAQ. V gave up 1 base and J gave up 8 bases; unmatched junction bases: 8. The CDR3 is made up of 15 amino acids. The chain's CDR3 is CASSLVPGQGNGYTF. CDR3 nucleotides: TGTGCCAGCAGCTTAGTCCCCGGACAGGGGAACGGCTACACCTTC.

The V and J genes are TRBV24-1 and TRBJ1-5, with a possible D match to TRBD1 (5 bases). Trimming took 2 bases from V and 6 from J, leaving 10 bases between them. CDR3 length: 14 amino acids. Germline V gene lookup returns CDR1 KGHDR and CDR2 SFDVKD. Here the CDR3 reads CATSDSGVPQPQHF. DNA for the CDR3: TGTGCCACCAGTGATTCGGGGGTTCCTCAGCCCCAGCATTTT.

The table lists this clonotype with many counts. This chain joins TRBV18 and TRBJ2-1; D possibly corresponds to TRBD2 (6 bases). Germline assignment: CDR1 KGHSH and CDR2 LQKENI. With 3 bases removed from V and 0 bases from J, the gap between germline ends came to 9 bases. The CDR3 consists of 15 residues. The CDR3 DNA sequence: TGTGCCAGCTCACCCCAGACTAGCTCCTACAATGAGCAGTTCTTC. Protein sequence: CASSPQTSSYNEQFF.

This clonotype was seen many times. V is TRBV6-2 or TRBV6-3 and J is TRBJ2-5; D tentatively fits TRBD1 or TRBD2 (5 bases each). V lost 4 bases and J lost 4, with 19 bases in between. CDR3 length: 16 amino acids. CDR1 is MNHEY, CDR2 SVGEGT, per germline. The CDR3 loop reads CASSSDPGTLRETQYF. The CDR3 region has the DNA TGTGCCAGCAGTTCCGACCCTGGGACGCTAAGAGAGACCCAGTACTTC.

This rearrangement joins TRBV3-1 to TRBJ1-5, with TRBD1 matching over 8 bases. The ends lost 4 bases at V and 4 bases at J; junction bases unmatched: 6. Germline loops: CDR1 LGHDT, CDR2 YNNKEL (reference sequence). The CDR3 runs to 15 residues. As DNA, the CDR3 is TGTGCCAGCAGCCCCGGACAGGGTTGGAATCAGCCCCAGCATTTT. Protein product: CASSPGQGWNQPQHF.

The gene calls are TRBV7-2 and TRBJ2-3, with 7 positions matching TRBD2. This CDR3 spans 15 amino acids. In germline, CDR1 is SGHTA, CDR2 FQGNSA. With V trimmed by 5 bases and J by 4 bases, 9 bases remained unmatched. The CDR3 region has the DNA TGTGCCAGCAGCCCAGCAAGCGGGGAGGCAGATACGCAGTATTTT. The encoded protein is CASSPASGEADTQYF.

As regards this clonotype: This clone may be a read error of a much larger clone one base away. The V and J genes are TRBV6-1 and TRBJ2-2, with a weak D call TRBD1 (6 bases). The germline V gene encodes CDR1 MNHNS and CDR2 SASEGT. V dropped 11 bases and J dropped 4 bases, with 11 bases sitting between them. The CDR3 has 12 amino acids. CDR3: CAGKDSTGELFF. The DNA of the CDR3 is TGTGCCGGCAAGGACAGCACCGGGGAGCTGTTTTTT.

To note about this clonotype: Germline and junction disagree at one end, which may indicate a read error. The chain has TRBV5-4 and TRBJ1-3; D possibly corresponds to TRBD1 (6 bases). The CDR3 spans 16 residues. CDR1 and CDR2 (germline): SGHNT, YYREEE (reference sequence). CDR3 nucleotides: TGTGCCAGCAGCTTGGGGGGGCGGGACTCTGGAAACGCCATATATTTT. Its protein is CASSLGGRDSGNAIYF.

This clonotype was counted many times. The chain recombines TRBV20-1 with TRBJ1-5, with no clear D. Deletions cut 0 bases from V and 3 bases from J, with 3 bases between. Germline V CDR1 and CDR2: DFQATT, SNEGSKA (reference sequence). The CDR3 runs 12 residues. The DNA of the CDR3 is TGCAGTGCTAGAGAATACAATCAGCCCCAGCATTTT. Protein sequence: CSAREYNQPQHF.

There are many counts of this clonotype. At one end the junction does not follow the germline gene, possibly because of a read error. The chain joins TRBV7-8 to TRBJ1-5; no firm D call. In germline, CDR1 is SGHVS, CDR2 FQNEAQ. The CDR3 spans 15 residues. The CDR3: CASSLSFRSDQPQHF. The DNA for the CDR3 is TGTGCCAGCAGCTTATCATTCCGTAGCGATCAGCCCCAGCATTTT.

On this clonotype itself: A much larger clone differs from this one at a single base, so this may be a read error. The rearrangement links TRBV28 to TRBJ1-6; D is unresolved. The germline gives CDR1 MDHEN, CDR2 SYDVKM. The CDR3 has 14 amino acids. This chain's CDR3 is CASSPQRAESPLDF. CDR3 in DNA: TGTGCCAGCAGTCCCCAGAGAGCAGAATCACCCCTCGACTTT.

The chain combines TRBV19 with TRBJ1-1, with 7 bases that match TRBD1. Germline loops: CDR1 LNHDA, CDR2 SQIVND (reference sequence). This CDR3 comprises 12 residues. The trim removed 7 bases at V and 11 bases at J, leaving 10 bases unmatched. The CDR3 region is CASTHRGVWAFF. The CDR3 region has the DNA TGTGCCAGTACACACAGGGGAGTCTGGGCTTTCTTT.

This clonotype came up many times. The chain has TRBV7-9 and TRBJ2-1, with D unclear. CDR3 length: 13 amino acids. Germline CDR1 SEHNR, CDR2 FQNEAQ (reference sequence). Trimming removed 1 base from V and 7 bases from J, with 8 bases in between. The CDR3 DNA reads TGTGCCAGCAGCTTAGGGCTTGGGAATGAGCAGTTCTTC. This codes for CASSLGLGNEQFF.

This clonotype was recorded many times. The chain combines TRBV6-5 with TRBJ1-1; D call uncertain. Per the germline V gene, CDR1 is MNHEY and CDR2 is SVGAGI. The CDR3 runs 12 residues. V lost 0 bases, J lost 7 bases, and 6 bases lay in between. The CDR3 loop reads CASSYSGIEAFF. In DNA, the CDR3 is TGTGCCAGCAGTTACTCAGGGATTGAAGCTTTCTTT.

This clonotype was recorded many times. The DNA of the CDR3 is TGTGCCAGCACCTCCCTTAGCGGGATAGGTACCGGGGAGCTGTTTTTT. Protein: CASTSLSGIGTGELFF. The gene calls are TRBV6-1 and TRBJ2-2; 8 positions match TRBD2. Unmatched junction bases numbered 12, after V lost 7 bases and J lost 5 bases. The germline V gene has CDR1 MNHNS and CDR2 SASEGT. This CDR3 is built from 16 residues.

The chain couples TRBV15 to TRBJ2-5; 13 nucleotides align to TRBD2. After removal of 0 bases from V and 5 bases from J, the junction contained 3 bases not matched to a gene. The V gene's germline CDR1 is LNHNV and CDR2 YYDKDF (reference sequence). CDR3 length: 16 residues. The CDR3 protein is CATSRDRTSGSETQYF. The CDR3 region has the DNA TGTGCCACCAGCAGAGATAGGACTAGCGGGAGTGAGACCCAGTACTTC.

The chain is built from TRBV9 and TRBJ2-5, with 9 nucleotides matching TRBD2. Germline CDR1 SGDLS, CDR2 YYNGEE. The CDR3 totals 15 residues. Unmatched junction bases numbered 8, after V lost 3 bases and J lost 5 bases. Here the CDR3 DNA reads TGTGCCAGCAGCGCCCGTAGCGGGGGACTGGAGACCCAGTACTTC. Protein sequence: CASSARSGGLETQYF.

Many counts were recorded for this clonotype. This rearrangement joins TRBV5-1 to TRBJ1-1, with no clear D. V lost 0 bases and J lost 0, with 12 bases in between. This CDR3 has 16 residues. The germline CDR1 and CDR2 sequences are SGHRS and YFSETQ. CDR3 protein: CASSLGFGFLNTEAFF. The DNA for the CDR3 is TGCGCCAGCAGCTTGGGGTTCGGATTTCTGAACACTGAAGCTTTCTTT.

This clonotype has a count of ten or more. J is TRBJ1-5 and V is TRBV27; TRBD1 matches 7 bases. CDR3 length: 17 residues. J lost 7 bases, V lost 0 bases, and 12 bases had no gene match. CDR1 MNHEY and CDR2 SMNVEV come from the germline V gene (reference sequence). CDR3 sequence: CASSLSPIRGARQPQHF. The CDR3 DNA follows: TGTGCCAGCAGTTTATCGCCCATCAGGGGGGCCCGGCAGCCCCAGCATTTT.

This sequence joins TRBV19 and TRBJ2-1; no clear D gene. CDR1 and CDR2 from the germline V gene are LNHDA and SQIVND (reference sequence). Trimming shortened V by 10 bases and J by 0 bases, and 10 bases separated the two germline ends. This CDR3 has 13 residues. The DNA of the CDR3 is TGTGCCACCAGTGAGAACTCCTACAATGAGCAGTTCTTC. Translated, it gives CATSENSYNEQFF.

J is TRBJ1-6 and V is TRBV27; D is unclear. Germline V gene lookup returns CDR1 MNHEY and CDR2 SMNVEV (reference sequence). V gave up 3 bases and J gave up 7 bases, with 10 bases separating them. CDR3 size: 14 residues. This CDR3 is CASSFQKWNSPLHF. The CDR3 DNA reads as TGTGCCAGCAGTTTTCAAAAATGGAATTCACCCCTCCACTTT.

This clonotype showed up just a few times. The chain couples TRBV6-2 or TRBV6-3 to TRBJ2-7; TRBD2 might be the D (6 bases). Germline V CDR1 and CDR2: MNHEY, SVGEGT. The V and J ends lost 4 bases and 9 bases respectively, with 19 bases between them. This CDR3 is built from 14 residues. The CDR3 nucleotides are TGTGCCAGCAGTTCGGTGGGACTGGGGTTCATGCAGTACTTC. This gives the protein CASSSVGLGFMQYF.

This clonotype has ten or more counts. The CDR3 sequence is CAIGTSGVVTDTQYF. The CDR3 nucleotides are TGTGCCATCGGGACTAGCGGAGTGGTGACAGATACGCAGTATTTT. The chain links TRBV10-3 to TRBJ2-3; TRBD2 matches at 11 bases. The CDR3 extends over 15 amino acids. With V trimmed by 8 bases and J by 3 bases, 7 bases remained unmatched. Looked up from germline, CDR1 is ENHRY and CDR2 is SYGVKD.